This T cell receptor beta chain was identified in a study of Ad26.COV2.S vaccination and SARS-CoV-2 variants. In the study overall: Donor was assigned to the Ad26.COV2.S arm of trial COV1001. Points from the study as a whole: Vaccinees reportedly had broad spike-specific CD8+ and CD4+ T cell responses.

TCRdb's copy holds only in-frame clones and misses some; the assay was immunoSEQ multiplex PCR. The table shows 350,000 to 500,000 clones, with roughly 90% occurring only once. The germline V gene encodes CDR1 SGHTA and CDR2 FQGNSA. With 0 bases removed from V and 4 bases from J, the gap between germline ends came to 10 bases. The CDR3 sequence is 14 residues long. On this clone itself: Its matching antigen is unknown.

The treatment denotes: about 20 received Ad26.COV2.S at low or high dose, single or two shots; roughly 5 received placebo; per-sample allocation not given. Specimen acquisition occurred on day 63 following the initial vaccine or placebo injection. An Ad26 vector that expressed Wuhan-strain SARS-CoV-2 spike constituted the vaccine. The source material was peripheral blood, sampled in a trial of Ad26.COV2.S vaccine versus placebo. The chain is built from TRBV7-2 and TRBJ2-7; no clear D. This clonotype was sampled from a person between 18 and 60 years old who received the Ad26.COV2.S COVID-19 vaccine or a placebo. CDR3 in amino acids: CASSLAALPYEQYF. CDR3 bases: TGTGCCAGCAGCTTAGCGGCCCTCCCATACGAGCAGTACTTC.